The T cell receptor beta chain described here comes from a study of blood T cells in healthy people across ages. Next came a second PCR, run for about 6 to 11 cycles, which used a sample-barcoded 5' primer along with a J-beta primer mix. MiXCR, run by TCRdb on the 5' RACE reads, gives a single entry per CDR3 protein. Here the sample spans over a million distinct CDR3 sequences, around 45% being singletons. V gave up 8 bases and J gave up 0 bases; unmatched junction bases: 4. The germline V gene encodes CDR1 SNHLY and CDR2 FYNNEI. The CDR3 consists of 13 residues. A few counts support this clonotype. Sample: blood. The V call is TRBV2, the J call TRBJ2-7; 7 nucleotides match TRBD2. This TCR was recovered from an older woman in good health. The CDR3 DNA reads TGTGCCAGCCAAGCGGGACTCTCCTACGAGCAGTACTTC. This gives the protein CASQAGLSYEQYF.